This T cell receptor beta chain originates from a study of T cell changes during pregnancy in multiple sclerosis. Germline loops: CDR1 LNHDA, CDR2 SQIVND (reference sequence). The CDR3 extends over 16 amino acids. The table came from immunoSEQ multiplex PCR; TCRdb's copy has only in-frame clones and leaves some out. The sample has some 46,000 clones, around nine tenths seen once. Details on this clone: A junction boundary mismatches the germline segment, possibly from a read error.

The sequencing used CD4+ T cells from peripheral blood mononuclear cells, collected after pregnancy. This sequence was found in a female donor with multiple sclerosis, enrolled in a pregnancy study. The chain uses TRBV19 and TRBJ2-1; TRBD2 matches 11 bases. CDR3 in amino acids: CASRIELAGGLNEQFF. The CDR3 DNA follows: TGTGCCAGTAGGATAGAGCTAGCGGGAGGCCTCAATGAGCAGTTCTTC.